Included here is one T cell receptor (beta chain) sequence, with context. This clone was found once. The antigen this receptor binds is unknown. No much larger clone exists at a distance of one base, and base qualities are not known. This specimen belongs to a study of blood T cell repertoires in COVID-19 (TCRdb year 2020). General notes on the study: Samples from collaborators originated in the United States, Italy and Spain and spanned both the acute and convalescent phases of COVID-19. The dataset comprised deeply sampled blood TCRbeta repertoires from subjects exposed to, actively infected with, or recovered from COVID-19. A freely available public database, intended as a resource for researchers studying the immune response to SARS-CoV-2, is where the repertoires were released. A de-identified subject ID, COVID-19 status, age in years and sex were almost always included in the sample metadata. The samples were drawn from two sources: the first 160 participants of the ongoing ImmuneRACE study, and over 950 subjects contributed by 6 global collaborators. The prospective study material was composed of cDNA or gDNA derived from T cells, B-cell-depleted T cells, or PBMCs. Where HLA class I and class II types were available, the types were taken from metadata supplied by the sample provider, not from assay-based typing. Overall study outcomes, separate from this receptor: The quantity of clinical and demographic metadata differed by source and by participant and was supplied without curation.

Each collaborating institution followed its own protocols to collect whole blood in K2EDTA tubes. For TCRbeta analysis, collaborators shipped samples in one of three forms: frozen whole blood, isolated PBMCs, or DNA extracted from either of those sample types. TCRbeta CDR3 regions were amplified from genomic DNA using the immunoSEQ Assay, a bias-controlled multiplex PCR. From the authors' description of their analysis: Nucleated cell counts per sample were estimated from amplification of reference gene primers within the assay. Sequence reads were collapsed and filtered to measure the absolute abundance of every unique TCRbeta CDR3 rearrangement. For each sample, productive Simpson clonality was calculated by taking the square root of Simpson's diversity index across productive rearrangements. This immuneACCESS table, as held by TCRdb, lists in-frame sequences with V and J called but not all clones. Of the missing ones, under half trace to an unresolved V gene in checked studies; the others have no known cause. For V, J and clone size, that table is used; D and trimming come from the DNA. The sample table records fewer than 65,000 clones; 70% to 90% of these occur just once. Of the sample, 1% to 1.5% falls within the top ten clones.

Its CDR3 holds 14 amino acids, cysteine through phenylalanine. The sequence is cut down to CDR3 DNA, 42 bases in frame from base 1. Reading the germline V gene gives CDR1 SGHRS and CDR2 YFSETQ. V and J are trimmed by 4 bases and 4 bases, and the gene matches miss 3 bases of the junction. Recombination linked TRBV5-1 to TRBJ1-5, with 9 middle bases fitting TRBD1. The clonotype was recovered from a woman older than 75 with acute or convalescent COVID-19. Material: peripheral blood. This receptor carries the CDR3 CASSPDRGNQPQHF. The nucleotides are TGCGCCAGCAGCCCCGACAGGGGGAATCAGCCCCAGCATTTT. Outside the CDR3, residues come from the reference TRBV5-1 and TRBJ1-5 proteins, so the full variable domain is: KAGVTQTPRYLIKTRGQQVTLSCSPISGHRSVSWYQQTPGQGLQFLFEYFSETQRNKGNFPGRFSGRQFSNSRSEMNVSTLELGDSALYLCASSPDRGNQPQHFGDGTRLSIL.